These 20 T cell receptor beta chains were sequenced from one sample in a study of blood T cell repertoires in COVID-19. TCRdb keeps only in-frame clones here, not all; method: immunoSEQ multiplex PCR. In the table there are approximately 150,000 clones, roughly 87% of which are singletons. Sample: peripheral blood. These receptor sequences come from a woman aged 45-65 years with acute or convalescent COVID-19.

The rearrangement uses TRBV4-1 and TRBJ1-4; perhaps TRBD1 as D (5 bases). CDR1 and CDR2 (germline): MGHRA, YSYEKL. CDR3 length equals 12 residues. V was trimmed by 6 bases and J by 5 bases, leaving 7 bases between them. DNA for the CDR3: TGCGCCAGCAGGCGGGGGAATGAAAAACTGTTTTTT. It is translated as CASRRGNEKLFF.

The chain is built from TRBV27 and TRBJ2-1, with 9 bases that match TRBD2. The CDR3 is 14 amino acids. The V segment lost 4 bases and the J segment 8 bases; nucleotides outside the gene matches: 6. Germline-derived CDR1 and CDR2 are MNHEY and SMNVEV (reference sequence). The CDR3 DNA reads as TGTGCCAGCAGTTCCCCGGGACTAGCCTATGAGCAGTTCTTC. It specifies CASSSPGLAYEQFF.

V is TRBV12-5 and J is TRBJ2-1; 10 bases are shared with TRBD2. CDR1 LGHNT and CDR2 FRNRAP come from the germline V gene. This CDR3 spans 15 amino acids. The trim removed 6 bases at V and 5 bases at J, leaving 7 bases unmatched. The CDR3 spells CASGARLAGHNEQFF. The CDR3 bases are TGTGCTAGTGGAGCCCGACTAGCGGGCCACAATGAGCAGTTCTTC.

V and J are TRBV10-2 and TRBJ2-5; tentative D call: TRBD2 (6 bases). Germline CDR1 is WSHSY and CDR2 is SAAADI. CDR3 size: 17 residues. V shed 2 bases and J shed 4 bases, with 20 bases lying between them. The CDR3 region has the DNA TGCGCCAGCAGTGAGGCTTTATGGACTAACATCTTAGAGACCCAGTACTTC. Translation: CASSEALWTNILETQYF.

The CDR3 is CASSNSGNTIYF. CDR3 DNA sequence: TGTGCCAGCAGCAACTCTGGAAACACCATATATTTT. The V and J genes are TRBV2 and TRBJ1-3; no clear D gene. CDR1 and CDR2 from the germline V gene are SNHLY and FYNNEI. Trimming left V 6 bases short and J 0 bases short, with 3 bases between. This CDR3 comprises 12 residues.

The chain uses TRBV6-5 and TRBJ1-2; no definite D call. Germline assignment: CDR1 MNHEY and CDR2 SVGAGI. The V end was cut by 0 bases, the J end by 6 bases, with 11 bases between. This CDR3 region has 14 residues. The chain's CDR3 is CASSYSAGMHGYTF. For the CDR3, the DNA is TGTGCCAGCAGTTACTCTGCAGGAATGCATGGCTACACCTTC.

This chain uses TRBV10-3 with TRBJ2-1; 7 nucleotides match TRBD1. Trimming took 10 bases from V and 5 from J; bases not matched to a gene: 11. This CDR3 comprises 14 residues. Germline V CDR1 and CDR2: ENHRY, SYGVKD. The CDR3 DNA follows: TGTGCCAGCTCCCAGGGACAGCCCAACAATGAGCAGTTCTTC. Protein sequence: CASSQGQPNNEQFF.

The V gene is TRBV2, the J gene TRBJ2-3; 7 positions agree with TRBD2. Trimming cost V 4 bases and J 5 bases; bases outside gene matches: 12. Germline values: CDR1 SNHLY, CDR2 FYNNEI. The CDR3 sequence is 16 residues long. CDR3 bases: TGTGCCAGCAGTGGGGAGACTAGCATTCTGGAAGATACGCAGTATTTT. Encoded protein: CASSGETSILEDTQYF.

This chain joins TRBV5-4 and TRBJ2-7; D not certain. Trimming cost V 3 bases and J 5 bases, with 15 bases left between them. Germline CDR1 SGHNT, CDR2 YYREEE (reference sequence). This CDR3 has 14 residues. CDR3 in DNA: TGTGCCAGCAGCTCAGGTACTCGCTGGGACGAGCAGTACTTC. Amino acids: CASSSGTRWDEQYF.

The genes are TRBV5-4 and TRBJ2-3; tentatively, D is TRBD2 (6 bases). V dropped 2 bases and J dropped 3 bases, with 7 bases sitting between them. CDR1 is SGHNT and CDR2 is YYREEE in the germline V gene (reference sequence). The CDR3 has 13 residues. The CDR3 spells CASSFRGTDTQYF. CDR3 nucleotides: TGTGCCAGCAGCTTCCGGGGGACAGATACGCAGTATTTT.

The chain links TRBV3-1 (or the pseudogene TRBV3-2) to TRBJ1-5; no clear D. V was pared by 4 bases and J by 9 bases, with 10 bases between. CDR3 length equals 12 residues. Germline CDR1 and CDR2: LGHDT and YNNKEL (reference sequence). CDR3 coding DNA: TGTGCCAGCAGCCTTTCCTATGGGCCCCAGCATTTT. Translated: CASSLSYGPQHF.

This sequence joins TRBV5-1 and TRBJ2-3; TRBD2 agrees at 10 bases. The CDR3 extends over 16 amino acids. Losses at the gene ends were 2 bases for V and 1 base for J; bases not matched to a gene: 4. Per germline, CDR1 SGHRS and CDR2 YFSETQ. The CDR3 DNA reads as TGCGCCAGCAGCTTCGCGCTAGCGGGGGGCACAGATACGCAGTATTTT. It yields the protein CASSFALAGGTDTQYF. The full variable domain, its missing parts supplied by reference TRBV5-1 and TRBJ2-3, is KAGVTQTPRYLIKTRGQQVTLSCSPISGHRSVSWYQQTPGQGLQFLFEYFSETQRNKGNFPGRFSGRQFSNSRSEMNVSTLELGDSALYLCASSFALAGGTDTQYFGPGTRLTVL.

The chain couples TRBV5-8 to TRBJ2-7; the D is unclear. Trimming left V 7 bases short and J 3 bases short, with 5 bases between. The CDR3 length is 10 residues. Germline assignment: CDR1 SGHTS and CDR2 YDEGEE. The CDR3 loop reads CASLYYEQYF. CDR3 nucleotide sequence: TGTGCCAGCCTCTACTACGAGCAGTACTTC.

The chain links TRBV6-2 or TRBV6-3 to TRBJ1-2; no definite D call. Trimming pared 6 bases from V and 7 bases from J, leaving 15 bases between. CDR3 size: 13 residues. Germline lookup yields CDR1 MNHEY and CDR2 SVGEGT. The CDR3: CASSQQSPGGYTF. The CDR3 coding sequence is TGTGCCAGCAGCCAACAGTCCCCAGGTGGCTACACCTTC.

V and J are TRBV12-5 and TRBJ2-2, with TRBD1 matching 8 bases. This CDR3 contains 16 residues. V shed 3 bases and J 4 bases; nucleotides not matched to a gene: 7. CDR1 is LGHNT and CDR2 is FRNRAP in the germline V gene. In DNA, the CDR3 is TGTGCTAGTGGTTTTGGCCAGGGGGCGGGCACCGGGGAGCTGTTTTTT. Residues: CASGFGQGAGTGELFF.

The chain recombines TRBV11-3 with TRBJ2-1; 8 bases fit TRBD1. Unmatched junction bases numbered 20, after V lost 5 bases and J lost 5 bases. Germline lookup yields CDR1 SGHNT and CDR2 YENEEA. This CDR3 spans 19 amino acids. CDR3 residues: CASSVLTGALTFSNNEQFF. CDR3 DNA: TGTGCCAGCAGCGTATTGACAGGGGCCCTTACGTTTAGCAACAATGAGCAGTTCTTC.

V gene TRBV2 combines with J gene TRBJ2-5; tentative D call: TRBD2 (6 bases). The CDR3 length is 12 residues. V was shortened by 3 bases and J by 4 bases, with 6 bases between the two germline ends. Germline CDR1 reads SNHLY; CDR2 reads FYNNEI. DNA for the CDR3: TGTGCCAGCAGTGAGCGGGGAGAGACCCAGTACTTC. Protein: CASSERGETQYF.

V gene TRBV11-2 combines with J gene TRBJ1-3; D perhaps matches TRBD1 (5 bases). Germline assignment: CDR1 SGHAT and CDR2 FQNNGV. The germline V and J ends were trimmed by 5 bases and 0 bases, with 14 bases remaining between them. The CDR3 loop spans 16 amino acids. CDR3 residues: CASSQGRSSSGNTIYF. The CDR3 DNA sequence: TGTGCCAGCAGCCAGGGCAGGTCCAGCTCTGGAAACACCATATATTTT. The full variable domain, completed using reference TRBV11-2 and TRBJ1-3, is EAGVAQSPRYKIIEKRQSVAFWCNPISGHATLYWYQQILGQGPKLLIQFQNNGVVDDSQLPKDRFSAERLKGVDSTLKIQPAKLEDSAVYLCASSQGRSSSGNTIYFGEGSWLTVV.

This clone was recorded once. The CDR3 protein is CASSLATGVNGYTF. The CDR3 DNA is TGTGCCAGCAGCTTAGCGACAGGAGTAAATGGCTACACCTTC. The genes are TRBV11-3 and TRBJ1-2, with a weak D call TRBD1 (6 bases). V was shortened by 1 base and J by 6 bases, with 12 bases between the two germline ends. This CDR3 is 14 amino acids long. Germline V lookup: CDR1 SGHNT, CDR2 YENEEA. Combining the CDR3 with reference TRBV11-3 and TRBJ1-2 gives the whole variable domain EAGVVQSPRYKIIEKKQPVAFWCNPISGHNTLYWYLQNLGQGPELLIRYENEEAVDDSQLPKDRFSAERLKGVDSTLKIQPAELGDSAVYLCASSLATGVNGYTFGSGTRLTVV.

The chain recombines TRBV11-2 with TRBJ2-7, with D unclear. Germline-derived CDR1 and CDR2 are SGHAT and FQNNGV. The V end lost 7 bases, the J end lost 4 bases, and 17 bases lay between the germline ends. The CDR3 spans 14 residues. CDR3 DNA: TGTGCCAGCACCCTAGGTAGTAATAGGTACGAGCAGTACTTC. It translates to CASTLGSNRYEQYF. Based on the CDR3 plus reference TRBV11-2 and TRBJ2-7, the full variable domain is EAGVAQSPRYKIIEKRQSVAFWCNPISGHATLYWYQQILGQGPKLLIQFQNNGVVDDSQLPKDRFSAERLKGVDSTLKIQPAKLEDSAVYLCASTLGSNRYEQYFGPGTRLTVT.